This paragraph covers one T cell receptor beta chain sequence. Its specificity is not known. Though probably carrying unrecorded immune exposures, donors were nominally healthy at sampling. The PCR was carried out with 60 Vbeta primers and 13 Jbeta primers. Authors' data handling: There were about 80 million unique TCR beta chains by a later count, and approximately 12 million of them were shared. Generated by immunoSEQ multiplex PCR, the TCRdb table keeps only in-frame clones and is missing some. The V and J calls and clone size were taken over from that table, and D and trimming were inferred from the DNA. Here the sample spans 95,000 to 150,000 clones, 80% being singletons. The J segment lost 6 bases and the V segment lost 6 bases, leaving 8 bases of the junction unmatched. Germline V gene sequence: CDR1 MNHNS, CDR2 SASEGT. CDR3 length equals 14 residues. The sample originates from a study of cytomegalovirus exposure and HLA in healthy donors. Whole-study results and caveats: The authors later linked a missense DCLRE1C variant to TCR beta V- and J-gene trimming.

V usage is TRBV6-1 and J usage is TRBJ1-5; 7 bases fit TRBD1. Sequenced sample: PBMCs. The TCR originated in a man between 25 and 39 years old in good health and CMV-seronegative. Here the CDR3 reads CASSGTAPGQPQHF. CDR3 DNA: TGTGCCAGCAGCGGGACAGCCCCAGGTCAGCCCCAGCATTTT.